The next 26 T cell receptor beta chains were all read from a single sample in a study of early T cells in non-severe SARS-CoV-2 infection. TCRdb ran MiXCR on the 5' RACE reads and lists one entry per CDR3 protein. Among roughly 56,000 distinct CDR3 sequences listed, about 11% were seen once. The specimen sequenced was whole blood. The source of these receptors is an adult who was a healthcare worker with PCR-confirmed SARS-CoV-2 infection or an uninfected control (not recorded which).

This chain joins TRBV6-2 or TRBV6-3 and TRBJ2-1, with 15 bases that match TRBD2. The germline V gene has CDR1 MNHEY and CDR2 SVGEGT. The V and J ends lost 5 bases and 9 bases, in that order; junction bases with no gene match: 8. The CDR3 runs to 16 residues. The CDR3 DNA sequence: TGTGCCAGCAGTCGACTTGGACTAGCGGGAGGGAGTGAGCAGTTCTTC. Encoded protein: CASSRLGLAGGSEQFF.

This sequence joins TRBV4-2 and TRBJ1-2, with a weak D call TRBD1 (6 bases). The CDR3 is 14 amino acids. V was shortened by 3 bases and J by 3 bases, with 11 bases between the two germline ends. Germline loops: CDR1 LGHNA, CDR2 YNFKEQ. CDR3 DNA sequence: TGTGCCAGCAGCCATTCGGCAGGGGACTATGGCTACACCTTC. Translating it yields CASSHSAGDYGYTF.

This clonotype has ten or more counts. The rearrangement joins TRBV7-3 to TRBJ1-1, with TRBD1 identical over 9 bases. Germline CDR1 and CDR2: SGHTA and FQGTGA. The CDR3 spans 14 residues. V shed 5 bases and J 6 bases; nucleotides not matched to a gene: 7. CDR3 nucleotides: TGTGCCAGCAGCGCACAGGGGACAGGGTCTGAAGCTTTCTTT. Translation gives CASSAQGTGSEAFF.

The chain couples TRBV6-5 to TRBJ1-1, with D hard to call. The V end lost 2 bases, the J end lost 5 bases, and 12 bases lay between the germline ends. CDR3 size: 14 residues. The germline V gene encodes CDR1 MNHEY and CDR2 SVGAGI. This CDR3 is CASSYAATGTEAFF. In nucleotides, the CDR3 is TGTGCCAGCAGTTACGCGGCCACGGGGACTGAAGCTTTCTTT.

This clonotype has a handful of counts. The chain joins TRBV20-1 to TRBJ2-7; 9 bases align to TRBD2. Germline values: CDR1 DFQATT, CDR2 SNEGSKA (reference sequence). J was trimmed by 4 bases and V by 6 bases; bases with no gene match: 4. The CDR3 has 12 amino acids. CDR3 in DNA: TGCAGTGCAGGACTAGCGCAATACGAGCAGTACTTC. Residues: CSAGLAQYEQYF.

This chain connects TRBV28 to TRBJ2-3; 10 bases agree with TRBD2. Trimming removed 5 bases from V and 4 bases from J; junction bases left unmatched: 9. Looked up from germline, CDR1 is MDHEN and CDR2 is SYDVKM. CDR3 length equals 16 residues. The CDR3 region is CASSAGLAGVADTQYF. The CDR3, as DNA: TGTGCCAGCAGTGCCGGGCTAGCGGGAGTGGCAGATACGCAGTATTTT.

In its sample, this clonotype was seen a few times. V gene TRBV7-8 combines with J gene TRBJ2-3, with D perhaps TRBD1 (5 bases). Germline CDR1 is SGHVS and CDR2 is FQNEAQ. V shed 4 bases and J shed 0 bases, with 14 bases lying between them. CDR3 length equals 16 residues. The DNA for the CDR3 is TGTGCCAGCAGCTCCGCTACAGGATTTAGCACAGATACGCAGTATTTT. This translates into CASSSATGFSTDTQYF.

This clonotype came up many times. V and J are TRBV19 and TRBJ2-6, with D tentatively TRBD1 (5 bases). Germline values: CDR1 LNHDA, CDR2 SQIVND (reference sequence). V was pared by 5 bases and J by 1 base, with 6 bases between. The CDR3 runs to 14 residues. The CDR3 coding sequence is TGTGCCAGTAGTGGACAATCTGGGGCCAACGTCCTGACTTTC. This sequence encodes CASSGQSGANVLTF.

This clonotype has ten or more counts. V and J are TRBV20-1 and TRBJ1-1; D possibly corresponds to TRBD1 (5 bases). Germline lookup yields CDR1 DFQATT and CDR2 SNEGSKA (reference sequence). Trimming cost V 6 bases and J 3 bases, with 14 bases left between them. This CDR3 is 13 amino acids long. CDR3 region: CSAMIGGDTEAFF. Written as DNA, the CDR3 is TGCAGTGCGATGATCGGGGGGGACACTGAAGCTTTCTTT.

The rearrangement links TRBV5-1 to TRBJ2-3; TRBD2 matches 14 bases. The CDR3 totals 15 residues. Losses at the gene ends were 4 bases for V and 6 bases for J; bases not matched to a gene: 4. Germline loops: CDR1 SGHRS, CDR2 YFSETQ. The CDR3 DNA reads TGCGCCAGCAGCCATGGACTAGCGGGAGGCGATACGCAGTATTTT. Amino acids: CASSHGLAGGDTQYF.

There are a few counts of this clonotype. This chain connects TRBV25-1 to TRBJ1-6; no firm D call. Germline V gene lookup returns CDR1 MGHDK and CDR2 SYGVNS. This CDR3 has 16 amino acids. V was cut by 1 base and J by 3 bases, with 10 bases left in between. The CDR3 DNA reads TGTGCCAGCAGTGAATTTCGCAGTTTCTATAATTCACCCCTCCACTTT. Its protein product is CASSEFRSFYNSPLHF. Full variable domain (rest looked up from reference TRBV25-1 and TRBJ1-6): EADIYQTPRYLVIGTGKKITLECSQTMGHDKMYWYQQDPGMELHLIHYSYGVNSTEKGDLSSESTVSRIRTEHFPLTLESARPSHTSQYLCASSEFRSFYNSPLHFGNGTRLTVT.

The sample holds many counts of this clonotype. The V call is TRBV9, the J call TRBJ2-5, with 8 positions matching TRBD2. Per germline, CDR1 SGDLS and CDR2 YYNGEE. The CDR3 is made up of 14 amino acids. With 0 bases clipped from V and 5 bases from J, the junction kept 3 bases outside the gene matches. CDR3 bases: TGTGCCAGCAGCGTAGCGGGAGGGCTTGAGACCCAGTACTTC. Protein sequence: CASSVAGGLETQYF.

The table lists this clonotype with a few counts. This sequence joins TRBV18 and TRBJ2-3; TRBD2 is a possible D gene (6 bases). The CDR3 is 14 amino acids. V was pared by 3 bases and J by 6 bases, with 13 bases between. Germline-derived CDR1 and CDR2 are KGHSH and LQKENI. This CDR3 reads CASSPGGARDTQYF. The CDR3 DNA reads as TGTGCCAGCTCACCCGGAGGGGCGCGGGATACGCAGTATTTT.

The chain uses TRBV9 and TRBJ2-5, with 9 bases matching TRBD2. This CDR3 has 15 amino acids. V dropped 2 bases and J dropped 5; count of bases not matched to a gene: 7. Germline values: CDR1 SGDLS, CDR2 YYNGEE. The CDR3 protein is CASSVGLAAGETQYF. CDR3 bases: TGTGCCAGCAGCGTGGGACTAGCCGCGGGGGAGACCCAGTACTTC.

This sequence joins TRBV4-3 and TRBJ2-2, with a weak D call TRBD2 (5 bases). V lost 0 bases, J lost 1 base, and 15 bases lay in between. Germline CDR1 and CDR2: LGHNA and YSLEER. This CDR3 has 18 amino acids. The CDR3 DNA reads TGCGCCAGCAGCCAAGAACTGCATCGCGGGCTGAACACCGGGGAGCTGTTTTTT. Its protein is CASSQELHRGLNTGELFF.

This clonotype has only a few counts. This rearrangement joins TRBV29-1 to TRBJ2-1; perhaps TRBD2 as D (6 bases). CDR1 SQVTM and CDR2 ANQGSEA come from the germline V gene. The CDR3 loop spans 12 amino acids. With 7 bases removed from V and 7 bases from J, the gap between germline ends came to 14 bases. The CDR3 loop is CSAGRLGNEQFF. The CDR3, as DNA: TGCAGCGCCGGGAGACTGGGGAATGAGCAGTTCTTC.

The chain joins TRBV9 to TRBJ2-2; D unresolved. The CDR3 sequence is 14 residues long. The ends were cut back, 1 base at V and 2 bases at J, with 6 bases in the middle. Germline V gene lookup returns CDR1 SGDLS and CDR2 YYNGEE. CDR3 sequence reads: CASSVHTNTGELFF. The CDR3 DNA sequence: TGTGCCAGCAGCGTACATACTAACACCGGGGAGCTGTTTTTT.

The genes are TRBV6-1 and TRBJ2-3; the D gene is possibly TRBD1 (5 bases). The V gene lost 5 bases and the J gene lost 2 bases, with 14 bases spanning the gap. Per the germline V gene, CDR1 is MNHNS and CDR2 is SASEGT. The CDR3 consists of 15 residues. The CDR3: CASSPGQYSTDTQYF. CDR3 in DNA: TGTGCCAGCAGTCCCGGACAATATTCCACAGATACGCAGTATTTT.

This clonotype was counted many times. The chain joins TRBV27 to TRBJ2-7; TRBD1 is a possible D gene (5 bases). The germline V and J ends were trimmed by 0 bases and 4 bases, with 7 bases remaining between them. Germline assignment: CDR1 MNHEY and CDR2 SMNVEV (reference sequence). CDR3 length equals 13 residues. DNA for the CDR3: TGTGCCAGCAGTTTATCAGACAGATACGAGCAGTACTTC. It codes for CASSLSDRYEQYF.

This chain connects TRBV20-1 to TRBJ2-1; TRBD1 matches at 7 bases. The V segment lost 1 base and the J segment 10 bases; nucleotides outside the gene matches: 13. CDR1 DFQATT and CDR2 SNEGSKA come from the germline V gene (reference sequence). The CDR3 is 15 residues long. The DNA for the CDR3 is TGCAGTGCTAGAGCCTCCGGGACAGTCTACATGGAGCAGTTCTTC. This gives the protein CSARASGTVYMEQFF.

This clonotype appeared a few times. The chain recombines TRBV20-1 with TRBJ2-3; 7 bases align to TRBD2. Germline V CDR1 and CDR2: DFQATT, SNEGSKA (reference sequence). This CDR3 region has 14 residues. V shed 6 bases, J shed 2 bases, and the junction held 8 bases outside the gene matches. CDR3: CSAPLGLHTDTQYF. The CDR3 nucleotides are TGCAGTGCACCCCTGGGACTACACACAGATACGCAGTATTTT.

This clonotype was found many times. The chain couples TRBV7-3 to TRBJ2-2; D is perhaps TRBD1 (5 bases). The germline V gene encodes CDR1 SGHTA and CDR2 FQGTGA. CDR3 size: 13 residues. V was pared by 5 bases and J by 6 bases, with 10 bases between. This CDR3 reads CASSATASGELFF. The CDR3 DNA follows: TGTGCCAGCAGCGCGACAGCCTCCGGGGAGCTGTTTTTT.

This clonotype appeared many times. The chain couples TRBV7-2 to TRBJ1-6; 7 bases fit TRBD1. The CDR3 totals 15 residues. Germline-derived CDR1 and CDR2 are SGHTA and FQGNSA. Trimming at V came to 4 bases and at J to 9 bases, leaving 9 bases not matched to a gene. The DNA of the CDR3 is TGTGCCAGCAGCTCCCCGAGAGGGGGCAGTTCACCCCTCCACTTT. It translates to CASSSPRGGSSPLHF.

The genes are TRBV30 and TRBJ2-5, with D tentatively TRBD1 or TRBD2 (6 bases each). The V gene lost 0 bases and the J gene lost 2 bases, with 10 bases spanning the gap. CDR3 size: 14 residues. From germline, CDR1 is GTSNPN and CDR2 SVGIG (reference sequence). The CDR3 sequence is CAWSVGGGQETQYF. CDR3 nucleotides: TGTGCCTGGAGTGTAGGAGGGGGACAAGAGACCCAGTACTTC. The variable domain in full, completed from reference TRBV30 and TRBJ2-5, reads SQTIHQWPATLVQPVGSPLSLECTVEGTSNPNLYWYRQAAGRGLQLLFYSVGIGQISSEVPQNLSASRPQDRQFILSSKKLLLSDSGFYLCAWSVGGGQETQYFGPGTRLLVL.

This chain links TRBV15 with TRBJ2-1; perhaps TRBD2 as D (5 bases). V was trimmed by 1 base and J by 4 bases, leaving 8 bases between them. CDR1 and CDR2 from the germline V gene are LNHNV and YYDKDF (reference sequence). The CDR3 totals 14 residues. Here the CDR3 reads CATSRGRGYNEQFF. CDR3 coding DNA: TGTGCCACCAGCAGAGGTCGGGGTTACAATGAGCAGTTCTTC.

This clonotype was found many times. As DNA, the CDR3 is TGTGCCACCGTTAGCTACGAGCAGTACTTC. Translated, it gives CATVSYEQYF. The J gene is TRBJ2-7, the V gene TRBV2; D uncertain. The V end lost 10 bases, the J end lost 3 bases, and 7 bases lay between the germline ends. Per the germline V gene, CDR1 is SNHLY and CDR2 is FYNNEI. CDR3 length: 10 residues.